This T cell receptor beta chain was captured by sequencing in a study of blood T cell repertoires in COVID-19. Background on the study: Sources were T cells, B-cell-depleted T cells, or PBMCs; the material itself was cDNA or gDNA.

Original processing notes: Reference gene primer amplification gave estimated nucleated cell counts. The protocol was immunoSEQ multiplex PCR, while the TCRdb copy is restricted to in-frame clones and leaves out a portion. The D gene and trimming were derived from the DNA, and the V and J assignments and clone size from that table. This table holds around 170,000 clones, roughly 84% found once. The CDR3 covers 15 residues. Germline CDR1 is LNHDA and CDR2 is SQIVND (reference sequence). V trimming: 5 bases; J trimming: 8 bases; junction bases outside the gene matches: 9. The TCR originated in a man aged 18 to 30 with active or convalescent COVID-19. Sequencing input: peripheral blood. V is TRBV19 and J is TRBJ1-4, with 9 nucleotides matching TRBD1. CDR3 in DNA: TGTGCCAGTAGTGACCTACAGGGGGCCCGAGAAAAACTGTTTTTT. Amino acids: CASSDLQGAREKLFF.